Each of the 30 T cell receptor beta chains below was sequenced from the same sample in a study of blood T cells in healthy people across ages. With a J-beta primer mix and a sample-barcoded 5' primer, a second PCR ran roughly 6 to 11 cycles. TCRdb analysed the 5' RACE reads with MiXCR anew, one entry per CDR3 protein. The top ten clones hold around 24% of a sample with some 780,000 distinct CDR3 sequences, approximately 53% of them seen once. The material sequenced was blood. The receptors originated from a man aged 35 to 55 in good health.

The chain joins TRBV3-1 to TRBJ2-7; maybe TRBD2 (7 bases). Trimming cost V 2 bases and J 1 base, with 18 bases left between them. In germline, CDR1 is LGHDT, CDR2 YNNKEL (reference sequence). The CDR3 extends over 17 amino acids. The CDR3 loop is CASSQSNGGRGSYEQYF. For the CDR3, the DNA is TGTGCCAGCAGCCAAAGTAACGGGGGGCGGGGGTCCTACGAGCAGTACTTC.

The CDR3 DNA reads as TGTGCCAGCAGTGAATTCCGGGCAGCAACTAATGAAAAACTGTTTTTT. Protein product: CASSEFRAATNEKLFF. This sequence joins TRBV25-1 and TRBJ1-4, with D hard to call. The germline V gene encodes CDR1 MGHDK and CDR2 SYGVNS. V was trimmed by 1 base and J by 0 bases, leaving 9 bases between them. The CDR3 runs 16 residues.

The chain recombines TRBV29-1 with TRBJ2-5, with TRBD1 matching over 10 bases. Trimming removed 0 bases from V and 13 bases from J; junction bases left unmatched: 5. In germline, CDR1 is SQVTM, CDR2 ANQGSEA. The CDR3 loop spans 12 amino acids. This CDR3 is CSVEEPGQGLYF. For the CDR3, the DNA is TGCAGCGTTGAAGAGCCGGGACAGGGGTTGTACTTC.

The chain employs TRBV21-1 and TRBJ2-1; TRBD1 is taken as the D call from the table, unchecked against the DNA. TRBV21-1 is a pseudogene. The CDR3 is 15 residues long. For the CDR3, the DNA is TGTGCCAGCAGCAAGGGGTCCCTTGAGAGAGATGAGCAGTTCTTC. Amino acid sequence: CASSKGSLERDEQFF.

This clonotype has ten or more counts. This sequence joins TRBV29-1 and TRBJ2-7; no clear D gene. This CDR3 has 12 amino acids. Trimming shortened V by 1 base and J by 3 bases, and 7 bases separated the two germline ends. CDR1 and CDR2 from the germline V gene are SQVTM and ANQGSEA. CDR3 nucleotides: TGCAGCGTTGAAGTAGACATCTACGAGCAGTACTTC. As protein: CSVEVDIYEQYF.

The chain uses TRBV6-2 or TRBV6-3 and TRBJ2-1, with 7 positions matching TRBD1. J was trimmed by 2 bases and V by 2 bases; bases with no gene match: 6. This CDR3 contains 16 residues. Germline values: CDR1 MNHEY, CDR2 SVGEGT. The CDR3 is CASSYGQVTPYNEQFF. CDR3 DNA sequence: TGTGCCAGCAGTTACGGACAGGTTACCCCCTACAATGAGCAGTTCTTC.

The chain links TRBV3-1 to TRBJ2-5; 13 bases map to TRBD2. Germline assignment: CDR1 LGHDT and CDR2 YNNKEL (reference sequence). The V and J ends lost 6 bases and 7 bases, in that order; junction bases with no gene match: 8. This CDR3 contains 15 residues. The CDR3 coding sequence is TGTGCCAGCAGTCCGGGACTAGCGGGAAGGGGGACCCAGTACTTC. Its protein is CASSPGLAGRGTQYF.

This clonotype was counted a single time. The V and J genes are TRBV10-2 and TRBJ2-1, with D hard to call. There are 13 residues in the CDR3. Germline V lookup: CDR1 WSHSY, CDR2 SAAADI. V was cut by 7 bases and J by 5 bases, with 12 bases left in between. The CDR3 spells CASTKPPNNEQFF. The CDR3 bases are TGCGCCAGCACGAAGCCCCCAAACAATGAGCAGTTCTTC.

There are a few counts of this clonotype. This chain joins TRBV3-1 and TRBJ1-2, with D perhaps TRBD1 (5 bases). CDR1 LGHDT and CDR2 YNNKEL come from the germline V gene (reference sequence). The CDR3 runs 15 residues. The V and J ends lost 0 bases and 6 bases respectively, with 14 bases between them. The CDR3 region has the DNA TGTGCCAGCAGCCAAGACGGGGGGGAACCTAATGGCTACACCTTC. Residues: CASSQDGGEPNGYTF.

V usage is TRBV28 and J usage is TRBJ2-7, with 10 positions matching TRBD1. The V segment lost 5 bases and the J segment 3 bases; nucleotides outside the gene matches: 7. Germline-derived CDR1 and CDR2 are MDHEN and SYDVKM. The CDR3 sequence is 15 residues long. CDR3 sequence (DNA): TGTGCCAGCAGTACTACCGGGACAGGGGTCTACGAGCAGTACTTC. This translates into CASSTTGTGVYEQYF.

V and J are TRBV4-3 and TRBJ1-5, with a possible D match to TRBD1 (6 bases). In germline, CDR1 is LGHNA, CDR2 YSLEER. V gave up 0 bases and J gave up 3 bases, with 9 bases separating them. The CDR3 length is 15 residues. The CDR3 protein is CASSQEGQPNQPQHF. The CDR3 nucleotides read TGCGCCAGCAGCCAAGAGGGACAACCCAATCAGCCCCAGCATTTT.

The V gene is TRBV4-2, the J gene TRBJ2-3, with unresolved D. The CDR3 extends over 14 amino acids. Germline V gene lookup returns CDR1 LGHNA and CDR2 YNFKEQ. Trimming took 0 bases from V and 7 from J, leaving 11 bases between them. The CDR3 DNA follows: TGTGCCAGCAGCCAAGAGGTGGCGCGTAATACGCAGTATTTT. Translation gives CASSQEVARNTQYF.

The chain has TRBV27 and TRBJ2-3, with TRBD2 matching 11 bases. V shed 6 bases and J 4 bases; nucleotides not matched to a gene: 15. CDR1 is MNHEY and CDR2 is SMNVEV in the germline V gene (reference sequence). CDR3 length: 18 residues. The CDR3 coding sequence is TGTGCCAGCAGCCACCAGGGGATAGCGGGAGGGCCTCCAGATACGCAGTATTTT. Its translation: CASSHQGIAGGPPDTQYF.

The J gene is TRBJ2-6, the V gene TRBV4-2; no clear D gene. Germline V gene lookup returns CDR1 LGHNA and CDR2 YNFKEQ. The CDR3 extends over 18 amino acids. The ends were cut back, 0 bases at V and 2 bases at J, with 14 bases in the middle. CDR3 nucleotide sequence: TGTGCCAGCAGCCAAGAACCGAGGACGACGGCTGGGGCCAACGTCCTGACTTTC. Protein sequence: CASSQEPRTTAGANVLTF.

There are many counts of this clonotype. This chain uses TRBV12-3 or TRBV12-4 with TRBJ2-1; 9 bases agree with TRBD2. The trim removed 7 bases at V and 8 bases at J, leaving 12 bases unmatched. The CDR3 length is 15 residues. This CDR3 is CASKLTRGGSHEQFF. The CDR3 nucleotides read TGTGCCAGCAAACTAACGCGGGGGGGCTCCCATGAGCAGTTCTTC.

The chain couples TRBV4-1 to TRBJ1-5, with a weak D call TRBD1 (5 bases). V was shortened by 2 bases and J by 5 bases, with 10 bases between the two germline ends. The CDR3 sequence is 14 residues long. CDR1 and CDR2 (germline): MGHRA, YSYEKL. This chain's CDR3 is CASSQPPGDQPQHF. In DNA, the CDR3 is TGCGCCAGCAGCCAACCTCCGGGGGATCAGCCCCAGCATTTT.

In this sample, this clonotype turned up many times. V gene TRBV29-1 combines with J gene TRBJ2-5; tentative D call: TRBD2 (6 bases). The V end lost 0 bases, the J end lost 1 base, and 9 bases lay between the germline ends. The CDR3 covers 14 residues. Germline CDR1 is SQVTM and CDR2 is ANQGSEA. CDR3 amino acids: CSVEDWDSQETQYF. CDR3 nucleotide sequence: TGCAGCGTTGAAGATTGGGACTCCCAAGAGACCCAGTACTTC.

Regarding this clonotype: At one end the junction does not follow the germline gene, possibly because of a read error. The gene calls are TRBV18 and TRBJ2-1; D may be TRBD1 (5 bases). Germline loops: CDR1 KGHSH, CDR2 LQKENI. This CDR3 region has 14 residues. CDR3 amino acids: CASSRSTVDNERFF. CDR3 nucleotide sequence: TGTGCCAGCTCACGGAGTACCGTGGACAATGAGCGGTTCTTC.

In this sample, this clonotype turned up once. The chain links TRBV7-2 to TRBJ1-1, with a possible D match to TRBD1 (6 bases). CDR3 size: 16 residues. Germline CDR1 SGHTA, CDR2 FQGNSA. The V end lost 1 base, the J end lost 0 bases, and 12 bases lay between the germline ends. CDR3 bases: TGTGCCAGCAGCTTAGGGGGGGCAAAGATGAACACTGAAGCTTTCTTT. Its translation is CASSLGGAKMNTEAFF.

The CDR3 DNA reads as TGTGCCAGCAGCGTAGGACCGGGGGCTACAGGGGTGCAAGAGACCCAGTACTTC. Translating gives CASSVGPGATGVQETQYF. V gene TRBV9 combines with J gene TRBJ2-5; weak D call: TRBD1 (7 bases). Germline CDR1 SGDLS, CDR2 YYNGEE. CDR3 length: 18 residues. V was clipped by 0 bases and J by 2 bases, with 20 bases between them.

The chain uses TRBV3-1 and TRBJ2-1; 13 bases are shared with TRBD2. CDR1 and CDR2 (germline): LGHDT, YNNKEL (reference sequence). CDR3 length: 15 residues. V lost 0 bases and J lost 13; bases outside the gene matches: 6. The CDR3 reads CASSQDQTSGRVQFF. CDR3 bases: TGTGCCAGCAGCCAAGATCAAACTAGCGGGAGGGTTCAGTTCTTC.

The chain combines TRBV27 with TRBJ1-1, with D uncertain. Germline V CDR1 and CDR2: MNHEY, SMNVEV (reference sequence). The CDR3 has 11 residues. V was pared by 10 bases and J by 7 bases, with 13 bases between. The CDR3 loop is CATIVSHEAFF. In nucleotides, the CDR3 is TGTGCCACAATTGTGAGCCATGAAGCTTTCTTT.

The gene calls are TRBV28 and TRBJ2-6, with 10 bases matching TRBD1. Germline CDR1 reads MDHEN; CDR2 reads SYDVKM. The J segment lost 0 bases and the V segment lost 5 bases, leaving 7 bases of the junction unmatched. The CDR3 spans 18 residues. CDR3 protein: CASSTGTGESSGANVLTF. CDR3 in DNA: TGTGCCAGCAGTACCGGGACAGGGGAAAGCTCTGGGGCCAACGTCCTGACTTTC.

This clonotype was counted a few times. This sequence joins TRBV6-1 and TRBJ2-1; D unclear. CDR3 size: 15 residues. Trimming left V 6 bases short and J 5 bases short, with 17 bases between. Looked up from germline, CDR1 is MNHNS and CDR2 is SASEGT. The CDR3 sequence is CASRTGALLNNEQFF. The CDR3 DNA follows: TGTGCCAGCAGGACTGGAGCCCTCTTAAACAATGAGCAGTTCTTC.

This clonotype turned up a few times. The genes are TRBV20-1 and TRBJ2-3; 7 bases align to TRBD2. The CDR3 sequence is 12 residues long. CDR1 is DFQATT, CDR2 SNEGSKA, per germline (reference sequence). J was trimmed by 9 bases and V by 5 bases; bases with no gene match: 8. CDR3 sequence: CSAPAGYATQYF. In DNA, the CDR3 is TGCAGTGCTCCAGCGGGGTATGCGACGCAGTATTTT.

This clonotype was observed a few times. This chain connects TRBV25-1 to TRBJ2-6; D may correspond to TRBD1 or TRBD2 (6 bases each). The CDR3 spans 12 residues. CDR1 and CDR2 from the germline V gene are MGHDK and SYGVNS. The CDR3 spells CAGGSGANVLTF. In DNA, the CDR3 is TGTGCAGGGGGGTCTGGGGCCAACGTCCTGACTTTC. Complete variable domain (other parts from reference TRBV25-1 and TRBJ2-6): EADIYQTPRYLVIGTGKKITLECSQTMGHDKMYWYQQDPGMELHLIHYSYGVNSTEKGDLSSESTVSRIRTEHFPLTLESARPSHTSQYLCAGGSGANVLTFGAGSRLTVL.

This chain joins TRBV11-2 and TRBJ2-3; D ambiguous. There are 16 residues in the CDR3. Germline V gives CDR1 SGHAT, CDR2 FQNNGV. With 5 bases removed from V and 0 bases from J, the gap between germline ends came to 15 bases. CDR3 nucleotides: TGTGCCAGCAGCGAAGTCAGGCTATCTAGCACAGATACGCAGTATTTT. Residues: CASSEVRLSSTDTQYF.

The chain couples TRBV9 to TRBJ1-2; D gene uncertain. The germline V gene has CDR1 SGDLS and CDR2 YYNGEE. Trimming took 3 bases from V and 1 from J, leaving 10 bases between them. CDR3 length: 14 amino acids. CDR3 protein: CASSEREGNYGYTF. The CDR3 nucleotides are TGTGCCAGCAGCGAAAGAGAAGGTAACTATGGCTACACCTTC.

The chain uses TRBV5-1 and TRBJ2-5; the D is unclear. V gave up 5 bases and J gave up 1 base, with 9 bases separating them. This CDR3 comprises 13 residues. CDR1 is SGHRS, CDR2 YFSETQ, per germline. CDR3 sequence (DNA): TGCGCCAGCAGTTCGCGAATCCAAGAGACCCAGTACTTC. This codes for CASSSRIQETQYF.

This clonotype was recorded a few times. V usage is TRBV6-5 and J usage is TRBJ1-4; TRBD1 matches 7 bases. Germline trimming cut 9 bases from V and 4 bases from J; bases unmatched to any gene: 8. CDR1 MNHEY and CDR2 SVGAGI come from the germline V gene. The CDR3 contains 14 residues. The CDR3 protein is CASHKAGGNEKLFF. In nucleotides, the CDR3 is TGTGCCAGTCATAAGGCAGGGGGTAATGAAAAACTGTTTTTT.